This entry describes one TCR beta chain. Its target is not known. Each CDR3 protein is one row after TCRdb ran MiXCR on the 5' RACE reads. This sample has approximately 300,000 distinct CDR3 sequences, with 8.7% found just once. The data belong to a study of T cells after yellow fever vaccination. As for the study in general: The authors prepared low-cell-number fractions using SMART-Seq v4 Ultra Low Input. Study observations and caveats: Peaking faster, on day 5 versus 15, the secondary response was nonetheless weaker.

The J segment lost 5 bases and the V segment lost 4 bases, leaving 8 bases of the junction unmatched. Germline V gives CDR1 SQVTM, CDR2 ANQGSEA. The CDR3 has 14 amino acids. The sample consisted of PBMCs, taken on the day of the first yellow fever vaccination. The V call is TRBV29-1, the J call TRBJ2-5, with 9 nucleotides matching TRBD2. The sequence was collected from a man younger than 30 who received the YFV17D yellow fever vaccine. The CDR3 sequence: CSVVLGLAAETQYF. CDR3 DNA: TGCAGCGTTGTACTGGGACTAGCCGCGGAGACCCAGTACTTC.